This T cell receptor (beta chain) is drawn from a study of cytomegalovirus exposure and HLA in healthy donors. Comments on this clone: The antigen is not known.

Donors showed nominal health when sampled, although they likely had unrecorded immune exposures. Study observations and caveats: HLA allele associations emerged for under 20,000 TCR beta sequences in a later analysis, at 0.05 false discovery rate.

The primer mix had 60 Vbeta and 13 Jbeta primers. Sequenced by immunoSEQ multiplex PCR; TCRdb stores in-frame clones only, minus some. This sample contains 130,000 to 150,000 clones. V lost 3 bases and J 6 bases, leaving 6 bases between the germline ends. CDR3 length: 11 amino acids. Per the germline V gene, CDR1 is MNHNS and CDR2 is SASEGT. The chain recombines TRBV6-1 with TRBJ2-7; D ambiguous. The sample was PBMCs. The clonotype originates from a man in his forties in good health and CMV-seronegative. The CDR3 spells CASSDNREQYF. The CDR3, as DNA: TGTGCCAGCAGTGATAATCGCGAGCAGTACTTC.